This T cell receptor (beta chain) was profiled in a study of blood T cell repertoires in COVID-19. Turning to the study itself: From the United States, Italy and Spain came samples of acute and convalescent COVID-19.

The repertoire was sequenced with immunoSEQ multiplex PCR; TCRdb's copy has only in-frame clones and lacks some. This table holds about 160,000 clones, around 92% found once. The length of the CDR3 is 11 residues. The germline V gene has CDR1 GTSNPN and CDR2 SVGIG (reference sequence). As concerns this clone: Sequence at one end of the junction differs from germline and may be a read error.

The receptor was isolated from a man aged 60 to 75 with acute or convalescent COVID-19. This chain links TRBV30 with TRBJ1-2, with D perhaps matching TRBD1 (5 bases). The specimen sequenced was peripheral blood. In DNA form, the CDR3 reads TGTGCCTGGAGTGTACGACGGGGACTCGGTTTC. It translates to CAWSVRRGLGF.